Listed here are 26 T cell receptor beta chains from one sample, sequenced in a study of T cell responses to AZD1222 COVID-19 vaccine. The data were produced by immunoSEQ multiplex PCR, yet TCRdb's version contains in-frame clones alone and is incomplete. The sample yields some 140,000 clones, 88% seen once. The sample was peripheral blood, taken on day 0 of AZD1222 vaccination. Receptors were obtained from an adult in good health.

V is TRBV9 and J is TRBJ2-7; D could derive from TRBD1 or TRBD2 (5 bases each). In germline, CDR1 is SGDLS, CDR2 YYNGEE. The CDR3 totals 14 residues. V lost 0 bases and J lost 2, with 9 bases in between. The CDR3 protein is CASSVGGKTYEQYF. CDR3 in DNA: TGTGCCAGCAGCGTAGGGGGGAAGACCTACGAGCAGTACTTC.

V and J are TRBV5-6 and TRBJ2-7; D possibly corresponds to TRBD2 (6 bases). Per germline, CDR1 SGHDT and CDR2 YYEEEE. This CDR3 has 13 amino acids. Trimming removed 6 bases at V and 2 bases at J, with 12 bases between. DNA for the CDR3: TGTGCCAGCATGCGGGACGGAGCCTACGAGCAGTACTTC. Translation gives CASMRDGAYEQYF.

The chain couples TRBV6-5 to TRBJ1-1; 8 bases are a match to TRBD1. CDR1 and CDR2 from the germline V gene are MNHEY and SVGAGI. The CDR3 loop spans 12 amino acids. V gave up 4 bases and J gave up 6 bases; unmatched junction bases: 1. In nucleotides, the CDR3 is TGTGCCAGCAGTTCAGGGGGCCCTGAAGCTTTCTTT. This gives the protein CASSSGGPEAFF.

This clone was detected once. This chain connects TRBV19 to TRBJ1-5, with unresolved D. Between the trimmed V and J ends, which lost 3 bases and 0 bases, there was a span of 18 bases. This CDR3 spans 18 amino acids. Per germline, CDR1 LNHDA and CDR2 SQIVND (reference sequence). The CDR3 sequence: CASSISRTGSSSNQPQHF. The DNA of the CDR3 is TGTGCCAGTAGTATCTCGAGAACGGGTTCCTCTAGCAATCAGCCCCAGCATTTT.

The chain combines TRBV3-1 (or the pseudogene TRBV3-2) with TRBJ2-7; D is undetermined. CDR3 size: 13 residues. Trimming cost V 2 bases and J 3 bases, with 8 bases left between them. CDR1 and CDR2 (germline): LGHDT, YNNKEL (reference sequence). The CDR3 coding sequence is TGTGCCAGCAGCCAATCTCCGGGCTACGAGCAGTACTTC. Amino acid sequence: CASSQSPGYEQYF.

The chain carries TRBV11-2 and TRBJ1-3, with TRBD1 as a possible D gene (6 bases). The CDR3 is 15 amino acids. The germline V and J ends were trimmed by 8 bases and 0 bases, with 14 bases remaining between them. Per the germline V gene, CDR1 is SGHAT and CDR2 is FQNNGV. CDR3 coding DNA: TGTGCCAGCTCCAGCGGGGGCCCCTCTGGAAACACCATATATTTT. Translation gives CASSSGGPSGNTIYF.

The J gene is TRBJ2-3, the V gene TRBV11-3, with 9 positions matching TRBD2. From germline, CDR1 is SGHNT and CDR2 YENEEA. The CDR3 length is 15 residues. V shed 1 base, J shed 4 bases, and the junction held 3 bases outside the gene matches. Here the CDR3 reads CASSLGGGAPDTQYF. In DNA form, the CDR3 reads TGTGCCAGCAGCTTAGGCGGGGGGGCCCCAGATACGCAGTATTTT.

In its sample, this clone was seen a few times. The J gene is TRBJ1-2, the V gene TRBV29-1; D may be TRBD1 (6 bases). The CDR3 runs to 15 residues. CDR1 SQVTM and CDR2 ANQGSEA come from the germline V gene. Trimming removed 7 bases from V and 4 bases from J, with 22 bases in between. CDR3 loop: CSARETDRTSYGYTF. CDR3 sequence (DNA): TGCAGCGCCCGAGAAACCGACAGGACCAGCTATGGCTACACCTTC.

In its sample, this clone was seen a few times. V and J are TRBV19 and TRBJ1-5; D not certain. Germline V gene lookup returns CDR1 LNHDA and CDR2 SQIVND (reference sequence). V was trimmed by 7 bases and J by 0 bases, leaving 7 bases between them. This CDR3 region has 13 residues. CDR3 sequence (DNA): TGTGCCAGTAAGGGCATTAGCAATCAGCCCCAGCATTTT. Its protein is CASKGISNQPQHF.

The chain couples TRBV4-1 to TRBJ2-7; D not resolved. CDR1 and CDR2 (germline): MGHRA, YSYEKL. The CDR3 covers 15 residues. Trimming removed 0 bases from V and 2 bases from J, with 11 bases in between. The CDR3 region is CASSQDFPGPYEQYF. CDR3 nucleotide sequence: TGCGCCAGCAGCCAAGACTTCCCGGGTCCCTACGAGCAGTACTTC.

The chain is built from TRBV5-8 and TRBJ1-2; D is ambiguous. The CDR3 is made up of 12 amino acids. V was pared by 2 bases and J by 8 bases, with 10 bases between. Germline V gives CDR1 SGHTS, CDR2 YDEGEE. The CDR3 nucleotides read TGTGCCAGCAGCTTTCCTCGTGGGGGCTACACCTTC. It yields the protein CASSFPRGGYTF.

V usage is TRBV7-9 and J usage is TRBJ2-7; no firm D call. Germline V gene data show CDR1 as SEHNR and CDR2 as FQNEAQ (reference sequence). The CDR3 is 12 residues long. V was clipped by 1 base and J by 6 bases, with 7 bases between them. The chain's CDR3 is CASSLVSPEQYF. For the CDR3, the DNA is TGTGCCAGCAGCTTAGTCTCCCCCGAGCAGTACTTC.

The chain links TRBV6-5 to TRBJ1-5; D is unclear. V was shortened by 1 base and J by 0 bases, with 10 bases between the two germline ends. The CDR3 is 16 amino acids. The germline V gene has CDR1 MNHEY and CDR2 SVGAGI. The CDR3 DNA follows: TGTGCCAGCAGTTACTATCGGCGGCATAGCAATCAGCCCCAGCATTTT. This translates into CASSYYRRHSNQPQHF.

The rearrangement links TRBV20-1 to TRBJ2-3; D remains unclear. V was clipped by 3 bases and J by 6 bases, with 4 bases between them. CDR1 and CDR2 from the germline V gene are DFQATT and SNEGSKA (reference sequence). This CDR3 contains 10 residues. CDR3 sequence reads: CSASGDTQYF. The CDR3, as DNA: TGCAGTGCTAGTGGTGATACGCAGTATTTT.

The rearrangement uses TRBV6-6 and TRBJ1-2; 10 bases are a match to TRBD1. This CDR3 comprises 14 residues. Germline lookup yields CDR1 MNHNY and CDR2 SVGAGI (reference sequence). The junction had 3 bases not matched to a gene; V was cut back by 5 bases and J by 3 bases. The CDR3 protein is CASSTGTGDYGYTF. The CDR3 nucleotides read TGTGCCAGCAGTACCGGGACAGGGGACTATGGCTACACCTTC.

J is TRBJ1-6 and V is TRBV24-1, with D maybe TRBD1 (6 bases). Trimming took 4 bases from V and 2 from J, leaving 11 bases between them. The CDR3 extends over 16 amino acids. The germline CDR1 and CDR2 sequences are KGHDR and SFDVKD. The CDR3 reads CATSELQGTYNSPLHF. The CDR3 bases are TGTGCCACCAGTGAGCTACAGGGTACCTATAATTCACCCCTCCACTTT.

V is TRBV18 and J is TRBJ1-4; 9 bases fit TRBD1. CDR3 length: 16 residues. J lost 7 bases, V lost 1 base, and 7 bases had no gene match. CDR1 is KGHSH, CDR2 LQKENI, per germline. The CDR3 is CASSPRTGGFREKLFF. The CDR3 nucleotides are TGTGCCAGCTCACCACGTACAGGGGGCTTTCGTGAAAAACTGTTTTTT.

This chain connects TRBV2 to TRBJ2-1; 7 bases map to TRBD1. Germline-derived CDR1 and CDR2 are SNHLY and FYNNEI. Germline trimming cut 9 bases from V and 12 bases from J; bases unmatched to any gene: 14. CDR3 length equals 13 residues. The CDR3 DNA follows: TGTGCCAGATGGCCCGCCACAGGGGTTGGGCAGTTCTTC. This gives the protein CARWPATGVGQFF.

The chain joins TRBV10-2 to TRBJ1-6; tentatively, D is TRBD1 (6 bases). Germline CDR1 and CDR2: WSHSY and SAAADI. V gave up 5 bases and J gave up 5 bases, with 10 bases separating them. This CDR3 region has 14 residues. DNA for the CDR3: TGCGCCAGCAGTTGGACAGACGATAATTCACCCCTCCACTTT. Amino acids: CASSWTDDNSPLHF.

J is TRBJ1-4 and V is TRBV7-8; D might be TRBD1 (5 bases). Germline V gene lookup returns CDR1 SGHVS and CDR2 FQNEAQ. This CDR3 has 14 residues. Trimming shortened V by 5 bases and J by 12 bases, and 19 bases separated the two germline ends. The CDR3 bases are TGTGCCAGCAGCCTAGGGACGGCTTCGCGTGAACTGTTTTTT. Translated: CASSLGTASRELFF.

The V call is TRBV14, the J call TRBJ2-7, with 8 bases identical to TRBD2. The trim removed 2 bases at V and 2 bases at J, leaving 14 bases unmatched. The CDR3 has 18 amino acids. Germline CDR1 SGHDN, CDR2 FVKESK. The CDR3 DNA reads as TGTGCCAGCAGCCAAAGTGCGGGCATTGCGGGGGGCACCTACGAGCAGTACTTC. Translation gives CASSQSAGIAGGTYEQYF.

CDR3 region: CASSQDLLAGASTDTQYF. The CDR3 DNA reads as TGCGCCAGCAGCCAAGATTTACTAGCGGGAGCTAGCACAGATACGCAGTATTTT. The chain combines TRBV4-3 with TRBJ2-3; 11 nucleotides line up with TRBD2. The germline gives CDR1 LGHNA, CDR2 YSLEER. The J segment lost 0 bases and the V segment lost 0 bases, leaving 5 bases of the junction unmatched. This CDR3 is built from 18 residues.

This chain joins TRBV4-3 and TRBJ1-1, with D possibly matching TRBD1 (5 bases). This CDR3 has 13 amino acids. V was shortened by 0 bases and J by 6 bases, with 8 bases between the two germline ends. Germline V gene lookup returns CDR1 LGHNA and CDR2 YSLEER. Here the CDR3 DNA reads TGCGCCAGCAGCCAAGACCTAGGGGCTGAAGCTTTCTTT. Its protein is CASSQDLGAEAFF.

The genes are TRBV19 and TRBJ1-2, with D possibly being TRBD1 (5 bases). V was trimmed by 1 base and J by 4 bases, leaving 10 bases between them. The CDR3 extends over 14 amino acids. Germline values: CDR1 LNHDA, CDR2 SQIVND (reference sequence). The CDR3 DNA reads TGTGCCAGTAGTATAGTAGGGGTCGGCTATGGCTACACCTTC. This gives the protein CASSIVGVGYGYTF.

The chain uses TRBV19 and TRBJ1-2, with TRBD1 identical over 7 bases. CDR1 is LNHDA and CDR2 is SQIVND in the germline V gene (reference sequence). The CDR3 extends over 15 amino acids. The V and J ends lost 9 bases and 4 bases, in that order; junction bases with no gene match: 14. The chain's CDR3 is CASEDTGAAAYGYTF. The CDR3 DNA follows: TGTGCCAGCGAAGATACAGGGGCCGCTGCCTATGGCTACACCTTC.

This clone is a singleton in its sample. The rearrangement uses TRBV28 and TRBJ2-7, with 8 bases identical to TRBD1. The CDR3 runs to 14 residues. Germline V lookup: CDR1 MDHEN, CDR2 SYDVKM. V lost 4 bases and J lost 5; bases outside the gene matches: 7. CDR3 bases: TGTGCCAGCAGTTCCGGGACAGGACTCCACGAGCAGTACTTC. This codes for CASSSGTGLHEQYF.